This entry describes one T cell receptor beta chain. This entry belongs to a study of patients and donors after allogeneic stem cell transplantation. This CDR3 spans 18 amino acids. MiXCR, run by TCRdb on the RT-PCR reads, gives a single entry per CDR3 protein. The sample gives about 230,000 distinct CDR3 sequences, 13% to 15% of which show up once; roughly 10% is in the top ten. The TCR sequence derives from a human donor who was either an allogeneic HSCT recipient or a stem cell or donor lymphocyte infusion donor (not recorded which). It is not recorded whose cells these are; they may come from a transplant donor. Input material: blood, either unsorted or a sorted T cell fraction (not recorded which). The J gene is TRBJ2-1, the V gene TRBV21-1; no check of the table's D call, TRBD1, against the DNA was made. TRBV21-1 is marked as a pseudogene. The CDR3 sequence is CASSTMITGTGWSNEQFF. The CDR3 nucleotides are TGTGCCAGCAGCACCATGATTACCGGGACAGGGTGGAGCAATGAGCAGTTCTTC.